Each of the 27 T cell receptor beta chains below was sequenced from the same sample in a study of T cells in Graves' hyperthyroidism and ophthalmopathy. The source material, RNA transcripts, was used to amplify TCR beta CDR3 regions. TCR CDR3 underwent first-round RT-PCR with the HTBI primer set. MiXCR, run by TCRdb on the multiplex PCR reads, gives a single entry per CDR3 protein. The sample shows 660,000 or so distinct CDR3 sequences, around 20% of them seen only once. The sample was blood. These receptors originate from a man between 25 and 39 years old with Graves' ophthalmopathy.

This clonotype was counted between two and nine times. The CDR3 here is CASRVGSPSEKLFF. The CDR3 DNA reads TGTGCCAGCAGGGTCGGCTCGCCTAGTGAAAAACTGTTTTTT. This sequence joins TRBV2 and TRBJ1-4; D is unresolved. Germline V lookup: CDR1 SNHLY, CDR2 FYNNEI. Trimming removed 6 bases from V and 7 bases from J, with 15 bases in between. The CDR3 extends over 14 amino acids.

This clonotype has only a few counts. The V call is TRBV9, the J call TRBJ2-3; 7 bases are shared with TRBD2. This CDR3 has 17 residues. The trim removed 3 bases at V and 5 bases at J, leaving 15 bases unmatched. CDR1 and CDR2 (germline): SGDLS, YYNGEE. CDR3 coding DNA: TGTGCCAGCAGCGCCAAGAATAGCGGGCCGCGAGGAGATACGCAGTATTTT. It translates to CASSAKNSGPRGDTQYF.

Only a few counts were recorded for this clonotype. The CDR3 DNA reads TGTGCCAGCAGCTTAAACACAGGGTTCAAGTCACCCCTCCACTTT. Encoded protein: CASSLNTGFKSPLHF. The chain links TRBV11-2 to TRBJ1-6; D perhaps matches TRBD1 (6 bases). Germline V lookup: CDR1 SGHAT, CDR2 FQNNGV. The CDR3 runs to 15 residues. Trimming pared 2 bases from V and 10 bases from J, leaving 15 bases between. Complete variable domain (other parts from reference TRBV11-2 and TRBJ1-6): EAGVAQSPRYKIIEKRQSVAFWCNPISGHATLYWYQQILGQGPKLLIQFQNNGVVDDSQLPKDRFSAERLKGVDSTLKIQPAKLEDSAVYLCASSLNTGFKSPLHFGNGTRLTVT.

This clonotype has a handful of counts. The rearrangement joins TRBV7-2 to TRBJ2-1, with 9 bases that match TRBD2. The ends lost 1 base at V and 8 bases at J; junction bases unmatched: 18. Germline-derived CDR1 and CDR2 are SGHTA and FQGNSA. This CDR3 region has 19 residues. The CDR3 nucleotides read TGTGCCAGCAGCTTAGAAGTTTCCCCATCTAGCGGGGAGGCTGATGAGCAGTTCTTC. Translating it yields CASSLEVSPSSGEADEQFF.

This clonotype has at least ten counts. V gene TRBV6-1 combines with J gene TRBJ2-7; D might be TRBD2 (6 bases). The V end was cut by 5 bases, the J end by 2 bases, with 16 bases between. The CDR3 runs 15 residues. Germline V gene data show CDR1 as MNHNS and CDR2 as SASEGT. DNA of the CDR3: TGTGCCAGCAGTTGGACCTCGCGGGGTGCCTACGAGCAGTACTTC. Translating it yields CASSWTSRGAYEQYF.

This clonotype was observed a handful of times. CDR3 loop: CASSLSPLPMNTEAFF. CDR3 DNA sequence: TGTGCCAGCAGTTTATCTCCGTTACCCATGAACACTGAAGCTTTCTTT. The J gene is TRBJ1-1, the V gene TRBV27; D gene uncertain. Trimming took off 0 bases at V and 0 bases at J, with 11 bases between the two ends. Germline CDR1 MNHEY, CDR2 SMNVEV (reference sequence). This CDR3 has 16 amino acids.

This clonotype has ten or more counts. This chain connects TRBV20-1 to TRBJ1-1; tentative D call: TRBD1 (5 bases). The CDR3 contains 14 residues. Trimming took 6 bases from V and 5 from J, leaving 19 bases between them. Germline-derived CDR1 and CDR2 are DFQATT and SNEGSKA (reference sequence). The CDR3 region has the DNA TGCAGTGCCAACCTCCCAACAGGTTGGACTGAAGCTTTCTTT. This translates into CSANLPTGWTEAFF.

This clonotype was seen more than once but under ten times. This chain uses TRBV6-4 with TRBJ2-5; 15 bases fit TRBD2. The germline V gene has CDR1 MRHNA and CDR2 SNTAGT. There are 18 residues in the CDR3. The J segment lost 3 bases and the V segment lost 3 bases, leaving 8 bases of the junction unmatched. The CDR3 reads CASSEDRRTSGREETQYF. CDR3 coding DNA: TGTGCCAGCAGTGAGGACAGGCGGACTAGCGGGAGGGAAGAGACCCAGTACTTC.

The rearrangement uses TRBV7-2 and TRBJ1-6, with 9 bases lining up with TRBD1. The trim removed 5 bases at V and 10 bases at J, leaving 12 bases unmatched. The CDR3 has 16 residues. CDR1 and CDR2 (germline): SGHTA, FQGNSA. This chain's CDR3 is CASSPRRTGVSSPLHF. DNA of the CDR3: TGTGCCAGCAGCCCTCGCCGGACAGGGGTAAGCTCACCCCTCCACTTT.

This clonotype has ten or more counts. This chain connects TRBV20-1 to TRBJ1-1; 8 bases fit TRBD1. This CDR3 comprises 15 residues. The V and J ends lost 0 bases and 3 bases, in that order; junction bases with no gene match: 6. Germline V gene lookup returns CDR1 DFQATT and CDR2 SNEGSKA (reference sequence). CDR3 sequence: CSARDQETGDTEAFF. The CDR3 region has the DNA TGCAGTGCTAGAGATCAGGAGACAGGGGACACTGAAGCTTTCTTT.

This rearrangement joins TRBV10-3 to TRBJ1-2; 8 bases line up with TRBD1. Looked up from germline, CDR1 is ENHRY and CDR2 is SYGVKD. The CDR3 spans 15 residues. V was clipped by 2 bases and J by 5 bases; unmatched bases: 7. The CDR3 sequence is CAISEGQGVGYGYTF. Here the CDR3 DNA reads TGTGCCATCAGTGAGGGACAGGGTGTTGGGTATGGCTACACCTTC.

CDR3 residues: CSALTSGRALGEQYF. The CDR3 DNA follows: TGCAGTGCCCTCACTAGCGGGAGGGCCCTCGGAGAGCAGTACTTC. The chain uses TRBV20-1 and TRBJ2-7; 13 positions match TRBD2. The CDR3 is made up of 15 amino acids. Per germline, CDR1 DFQATT and CDR2 SNEGSKA (reference sequence). Trimming took 6 bases from V and 7 from J; bases not matched to a gene: 12.

This clonotype occurred once. The chain has TRBV28 and TRBJ2-4; TRBD2 matches 8 bases. Unmatched junction bases numbered 11, after V lost 10 bases and J lost 3 bases. Looked up from germline, CDR1 is MDHEN and CDR2 is SYDVKM. This CDR3 comprises 15 residues. CDR3 sequence: CATDPGGRVKNIQYF. CDR3 sequence (DNA): TGTGCCACAGACCCGGGAGGGCGGGTCAAAAACATTCAGTACTTC.

This clonotype showed up just once. The CDR3 here is CSARDFLAGTNTGELFF. The CDR3 bases are TGCAGTGCTAGAGATTTCCTAGCGGGGACGAACACCGGGGAGCTGTTTTTT. The V call is TRBV20-1, the J call TRBJ2-2; 9 bases fit TRBD2. V shed 0 bases, J shed 0 bases, and the junction held 5 bases outside the gene matches. The CDR3 has 17 residues. CDR1 is DFQATT and CDR2 is SNEGSKA in the germline V gene (reference sequence).

The CDR3 nucleotides are TGCAGTGCCCGGACAGGGGTGTACGAGCAGTACTTC. As protein: CSARTGVYEQYF. The chain employs TRBV20-1 and TRBJ2-7, with 9 bases aligning to TRBD1. Germline assignment: CDR1 DFQATT and CDR2 SNEGSKA (reference sequence). V dropped 6 bases and J dropped 4; count of bases not matched to a gene: 4. CDR3 size: 12 residues.

V is TRBV7-2 and J is TRBJ1-1; D perhaps matches TRBD1 (5 bases). Germline loops: CDR1 SGHTA, CDR2 FQGNSA. Trimming took off 5 bases at V and 5 bases at J, with 12 bases between the two ends. This CDR3 has 13 amino acids. CDR3 bases: TGTGCCAGCAGCCCGAACAGGATAACTGAAGCTTTCTTT. Amino acids: CASSPNRITEAFF.

This clonotype turned up a few times. This rearrangement joins TRBV30 to TRBJ2-7; 7 bases match TRBD2. Trimming cost V 0 bases and J 0 bases; bases outside gene matches: 5. The germline gives CDR1 GTSNPN, CDR2 SVGIG (reference sequence). The CDR3 covers 15 residues. CDR3 nucleotide sequence: TGTGCCTGGAGTGTACGAGGCGGGAGCTCCTACGAGCAGTACTTC. Translation: CAWSVRGGSSYEQYF.

Points on this clonotype: The junction departs from the called germline gene at one end, perhaps through a read error. This chain connects TRBV9 to TRBJ1-1; the D gene is possibly TRBD1 (5 bases). CDR3 length: 13 residues. CDR1 and CDR2 from the germline V gene are SGDLS and YYNGEE. CDR3 in DNA: TGTGCCGGCAGTACTCAGGGAGACACTGTAGCTTTCTTT. Translation: CAGSTQGDTVAFF. Filled out from reference TRBV9 and TRBJ1-1, the complete variable domain reads DSGVTQTPKHLITATGQRVTLRCSPRSGDLSVYWYQQSLDQGLQFLIQYYNGEERAKGNILERFSAQQFPDLHSELNLSSLELGDSALYFCAGSTQGDTVAFFGQGTRLTVV.

This clonotype was seen a few times. The gene calls are TRBV10-1 and TRBJ2-2; 7 bases are shared with TRBD1. CDR1 is WNHNN, CDR2 SYGVQD, per germline (reference sequence). CDR3 length equals 13 residues. Trimming cost V 9 bases and J 7 bases; bases outside gene matches: 8. CDR3 bases: TGCGCCAGAAACAGGGGCCGGGGCGGGGAGCTGTTTTTT. Translating it yields CARNRGRGGELFF.

This clonotype appeared a few times. The chain recombines TRBV6-1 with TRBJ2-3, with D maybe TRBD1 (5 bases). The germline V and J ends were trimmed by 6 bases and 3 bases, with 13 bases remaining between them. CDR1 and CDR2 (germline): MNHNS, SASEGT. The CDR3 loop spans 14 amino acids. CDR3 nucleotides: TGTGCCAGCAGACAGGATACGGTAACAGATACGCAGTATTTT. Its protein is CASRQDTVTDTQYF.

This clonotype was detected ten times or more. The chain carries TRBV11-2 and TRBJ2-7, with D unclear. Trimming took off 0 bases at V and 2 bases at J, with 2 bases between the two ends. Germline values: CDR1 SGHAT, CDR2 FQNNGV. CDR3 size: 12 residues. The CDR3 protein is CASSLDAYEQYF. For the CDR3, the DNA is TGTGCCAGCAGCTTAGATGCCTACGAGCAGTACTTC. Supplemented by reference TRBV11-2 and TRBJ2-7, the full variable domain reads EAGVAQSPRYKIIEKRQSVAFWCNPISGHATLYWYQQILGQGPKLLIQFQNNGVVDDSQLPKDRFSAERLKGVDSTLKIQPAKLEDSAVYLCASSLDAYEQYFGPGTRLTVT.

This clonotype was seen more than once but under ten times. J is TRBJ1-5 and V is TRBV18; no definite D call. CDR3 size: 13 residues. V shed 2 bases and J shed 5 bases, with 7 bases lying between them. Germline CDR1 is KGHSH and CDR2 is LQKENI. This CDR3 is CASSPGSDQPQHF. The CDR3 DNA is TGTGCCAGCTCACCAGGGTCGGATCAGCCCCAGCATTTT.

The rearrangement joins TRBV10-3 to TRBJ2-3; no reliable D call. V gave up 4 bases and J gave up 5 bases, with 10 bases separating them. CDR1 ENHRY and CDR2 SYGVKD come from the germline V gene. This CDR3 is built from 13 residues. CDR3 nucleotides: TGTGCCATCAGTGCGAAACTCGGAGATACGCAGTATTTT. Protein: CAISAKLGDTQYF.

This clonotype was recorded at least ten times. The chain combines TRBV28 with TRBJ1-2; the D gene is possibly TRBD1 (5 bases). Germline V gives CDR1 MDHEN, CDR2 SYDVKM. The CDR3 is made up of 17 amino acids. Trimming stripped 6 bases from V and 2 bases from J, with 22 bases between. This CDR3 reads CASSVLGLLDFNYGYTF. In DNA, the CDR3 is TGTGCCAGCAGCGTTTTGGGACTGTTGGATTTCAACTATGGCTACACCTTC.

This clonotype occurred many times. The V and J genes are TRBV30 and TRBJ1-2; D might be TRBD1 (6 bases). This CDR3 is built from 15 residues. V was cut by 5 bases and J by 4 bases, with 20 bases left in between. Germline lookup yields CDR1 GTSNPN and CDR2 SVGIG (reference sequence). CDR3 DNA sequence: TGTGCCTGGTGGACAGATGACAACCCCGTCTATGGCTACACCTTC. Its protein product is CAWWTDDNPVYGYTF.

The chain uses TRBV20-1 and TRBJ2-7; the match to TRBD2 covers 12 bases. The CDR3 is 13 residues long. Per germline, CDR1 DFQATT and CDR2 SNEGSKA (reference sequence). V shed 8 bases, J shed 2 bases, and the junction held 4 bases outside the gene matches. The CDR3 sequence is CSCRLAGAYEQYF. DNA for the CDR3: TGCAGTTGCCGACTAGCGGGGGCCTACGAGCAGTACTTC.

This clonotype came up many times. The rearrangement links TRBV28 to TRBJ2-1; 9 bases fit TRBD2. Losses at the gene ends were 2 bases for V and 4 bases for J; bases not matched to a gene: 3. Germline assignment: CDR1 MDHEN and CDR2 SYDVKM. The CDR3 extends over 15 amino acids. Here the CDR3 reads CASSLGREGYNEQFF. The CDR3 DNA follows: TGTGCCAGCAGTTTAGGGCGGGAGGGTTACAATGAGCAGTTCTTC.